The 32 T cell receptor beta chains below were found in one sample sequenced in a study of post-analysis software for immune sequencing data. The authors incorporated unique molecular identifiers into the TCR beta cDNA libraries. TCRdb re-derived calls from the PCR reads in MiXCR, one entry per CDR3 protein. This sample has around 160,000 distinct CDR3 sequences, with about 34% found just once. The sequencing used blood, collected after autologous hematopoietic stem cell transplantation. The receptors derive from a girl between 5 and 17 years old with multiple sclerosis.

This clonotype was recorded a few times. The chain has TRBV13 and TRBJ2-7; a weak D match, TRBD2 (5 bases). Deletions cut 4 bases from V and 3 bases from J, with 16 bases between. Germline V CDR1 and CDR2: PRHDT, FYEKMQ (reference sequence). The CDR3 consists of 15 residues. CDR3 residues: CASSSSVAGYYEQYF. For the CDR3, the DNA is TGTGCCAGCAGCTCCTCGGTGGCGGGCTACTACGAGCAGTACTTC.

J is TRBJ2-5 and V is TRBV4-2; 15 bases align to TRBD2. Germline-derived CDR1 and CDR2 are LGHNA and YNFKEQ. V was clipped by 3 bases and J by 0 bases; unmatched bases: 8. The CDR3 has 19 residues. The CDR3 DNA follows: TGTGCCAGCAGCCAGGGGGGACTAGCGGGAGGTGGGTACCAAGAGACCCAGTACTTC. Protein product: CASSQGGLAGGGYQETQYF.

This clonotype was seen more than once but under ten times. This chain uses TRBV6-1 with TRBJ2-5, with TRBD1 as a possible D gene (6 bases). Trimming removed 9 bases at V and 5 bases at J, with 16 bases between. CDR1 is MNHNS, CDR2 SASEGT, per germline. CDR3 length: 13 amino acids. CDR3 amino acids: CASYKGGFETQYF. CDR3 DNA: TGTGCCAGTTATAAAGGGGGTTTTGAGACCCAGTACTTC.

This clonotype was recorded many times. V is TRBV11-2 and J is TRBJ1-2; D might be TRBD1 (5 bases). The CDR3 is made up of 13 amino acids. V was trimmed by 2 bases and J by 2 bases, leaving 6 bases between them. Germline CDR1 reads SGHAT; CDR2 reads FQNNGV. CDR3 protein: CASSLRGNYGYTF. The DNA for the CDR3 is TGTGCCAGCAGCTTAAGGGGAAACTATGGCTACACCTTC.

The V call is TRBV12-3 or TRBV12-4, the J call TRBJ2-7; no reliable D call. The CDR3 loop spans 13 amino acids. The V gene lost 2 bases and the J gene lost 3 bases, with 8 bases spanning the gap. Written as DNA, the CDR3 is TGTGCCAGCAGTTTAAGTCCCGTCTACGAGCAGTACTTC. Translating it yields CASSLSPVYEQYF.

As DNA, the CDR3 is TGCAGTGCGGCCGGACTAGCGGTCTCCTACAATGAGCAGTTCTTC. Protein product: CSAAGLAVSYNEQFF. The V call is TRBV20-1, the J call TRBJ2-1, with 10 bases lining up with TRBD2. V was pared by 6 bases and J by 0 bases, with 5 bases of the junction left unmatched. The CDR3 is made up of 15 amino acids. Germline V lookup: CDR1 DFQATT, CDR2 SNEGSKA (reference sequence).

This chain joins TRBV9 and TRBJ2-3; D is undetermined. CDR3 length: 15 amino acids. CDR1 is SGDLS and CDR2 is YYNGEE in the germline V gene. V was cut by 0 bases and J by 3 bases, with 11 bases left in between. The CDR3 protein is CASSVVHSGTDTQYF. The CDR3 nucleotides are TGTGCCAGCAGCGTAGTACACAGTGGAACAGATACGCAGTATTTT.

This clonotype was seen ten or more times. The rearrangement uses TRBV12-3 or TRBV12-4 and TRBJ2-7; 7 bases map to TRBD1. The CDR3 contains 14 residues. V shed 3 bases, J shed 9 bases, and the junction held 11 bases outside the gene matches. The CDR3 loop reads CASSFSGTDSGQYF. CDR3 DNA sequence: TGTGCCAGCAGTTTTTCCGGGACAGACTCGGGGCAGTACTTC.

The J gene is TRBJ1-1, the V gene TRBV20-1, with 8 bases lining up with TRBD1. The CDR3 length is 12 residues. Looked up from germline, CDR1 is DFQATT and CDR2 is SNEGSKA (reference sequence). J gave up 4 bases and V 7 bases, and 5 bases lay outside the gene matches. The DNA of the CDR3 is TGCAGTGTCGTAACAGGGGGCACTGAAGCTTTCTTT. Translating gives CSVVTGGTEAFF.

This clonotype was detected only a few times. This chain uses TRBV6-6 with TRBJ2-5, with 8 positions matching TRBD2. The J segment lost 5 bases and the V segment lost 2 bases, leaving 4 bases of the junction unmatched. This CDR3 is 14 amino acids long. Germline loops: CDR1 MNHNY, CDR2 SVGAGI (reference sequence). CDR3 DNA: TGTGCCAGCAGTTACCTACTAGCGGAGGAGACCCAGTACTTC. Its translation is CASSYLLAEETQYF.

The chain carries TRBV10-3 and TRBJ2-1, with TRBD2 matching over 13 bases. Trimming cost V 4 bases and J 2 bases; bases outside gene matches: 5. The CDR3 consists of 17 residues. The germline gives CDR1 ENHRY, CDR2 SYGVKD. CDR3 nucleotide sequence: TGTGCCATCAGTGGGACTAGCGGGAGCATCACCTACAATGAGCAGTTCTTC. Amino acids: CAISGTSGSITYNEQFF.

The J gene is TRBJ2-7, the V gene TRBV12-3 or TRBV12-4; 8 nucleotides agree with TRBD1. This CDR3 is 12 amino acids long. J gave up 5 bases and V 7 bases, and 4 bases lay outside the gene matches. CDR3 coding DNA: TGTGCCAGCACGTCACAGGGGGACGAGCAGTACTTC. Translation gives CASTSQGDEQYF.

A few counts support this clonotype. J is TRBJ2-1 and V is TRBV27; maybe TRBD2 (5 bases). Trimming took 6 bases from V and 5 from J, leaving 11 bases between them. Germline CDR1 MNHEY, CDR2 SMNVEV (reference sequence). This CDR3 contains 13 residues. In nucleotides, the CDR3 is TGTGCCAGCAGCACTAGGCTAAACAATGAGCAGTTCTTC. It specifies CASSTRLNNEQFF.

The rearrangement links TRBV6-2 or TRBV6-3 to TRBJ1-4; D is unresolved. Between the trimmed V and J ends, which lost 7 bases and 8 bases, there was a span of 14 bases. In germline, CDR1 is MNHEY, CDR2 SVGEGT. The CDR3 extends over 13 amino acids. CDR3 loop: CASTADGFEKLFF. CDR3 DNA: TGTGCCAGCACCGCGGATGGTTTCGAAAAACTGTTTTTT.

This clonotype was seen only once. The gene calls are TRBV30 and TRBJ2-3, with unresolved D. This CDR3 contains 13 residues. Deletions cut 1 base from V and 0 bases from J, with 5 bases between. Germline assignment: CDR1 GTSNPN and CDR2 SVGIG (reference sequence). The CDR3 nucleotides read TGTGCCTGGAGTGGACTCAGCACAGATACGCAGTATTTT. Its protein product is CAWSGLSTDTQYF. Full variable domain (remainder filled in from reference TRBV30 and TRBJ2-3): SQTIHQWPATLVQPVGSPLSLECTVEGTSNPNLYWYRQAAGRGLQLLFYSVGIGQISSEVPQNLSASRPQDRQFILSSKKLLLSDSGFYLCAWSGLSTDTQYFGPGTRLTVL.

A remark on this clonotype: At one end, the junction sequence differs from germline, possibly due to a read error. CDR3 bases: TGTGCCAGCAGCTTCTCCGGGACAGCCCAAGGGACCCAGTACTTC. Amino acid sequence: CASSFSGTAQGTQYF. The V call is TRBV7-9, the J call TRBJ2-5, with 7 bases fitting TRBD1. CDR3 length equals 15 residues. Germline CDR1 SEHNR, CDR2 FQNEAQ (reference sequence).

The chain is built from TRBV5-6 and TRBJ2-5; perhaps TRBD1 as D (6 bases). V was pared by 0 bases and J by 3 bases, with 9 bases between. CDR3 length: 14 amino acids. Germline V gene lookup returns CDR1 SGHDT and CDR2 YYEEEE. This CDR3 is CASSLENREETQYF. CDR3 DNA sequence: TGTGCCAGCAGCTTGGAGAACAGGGAAGAGACCCAGTACTTC.

The chain recombines TRBV7-3 with TRBJ2-3, with D possibly TRBD2 on 5 matching bases. V lost 5 bases to trimming and J lost 4 bases, with 13 bases between them. The CDR3 covers 14 residues. The V gene's germline CDR1 is SGHTA and CDR2 FQGTGA. The CDR3 DNA reads TGTGCCAGCAGCCCGGAAGCGGCCGCAGATACGCAGTATTTT. It encodes CASSPEAAADTQYF. Full variable domain (rest looked up from reference TRBV7-3 and TRBJ2-3): GAGVSQTPSNKVTEKGKYVELRCDPISGHTALYWYRQSLGQGPEFLIYFQGTGAADDSGLPNDRFFAVRPEGSVSTLKIQRTERGDSAVYLCASSPEAAADTQYFGPGTRLTVL.

In regard to this clonotype: A much more abundant neighbour one base away suggests this may be a read error. The chain recombines TRBV5-1 with TRBJ1-4; 7 positions agree with TRBD1. The CDR3 extends over 16 amino acids. Germline-derived CDR1 and CDR2 are SGHRS and YFSETQ. CDR3 coding DNA: TGCGCCGGCAGCTTGGGGACAGTCCCAACTAATGAAAAACTGTTTTTT. This codes for CAGSLGTVPTNEKLFF.

The chain uses TRBV6-1 and TRBJ1-2; TRBD1 agrees at 9 bases. The CDR3 is 15 residues long. J was trimmed by 3 bases and V by 1 base; bases with no gene match: 3. The V gene's germline CDR1 is MNHNS and CDR2 SASEGT. This chain's CDR3 is CASSEGDREHYGYTF. CDR3 coding DNA: TGTGCCAGCAGTGAAGGGGACAGGGAACACTATGGCTACACCTTC.

The genes are TRBV24-1 and TRBJ2-1; tentatively, D is TRBD1 or TRBD2 (5 bases each). Between the trimmed V and J ends, which lost 1 base and 2 bases, there was a span of 11 bases. The CDR3 contains 16 residues. CDR1 is KGHDR, CDR2 SFDVKD, per germline. The CDR3 DNA reads as TGTGCCACCAGTGATTTTCGGGACGGGGCCTACAATGAGCAGTTCTTC. Protein sequence: CATSDFRDGAYNEQFF.

This clonotype was seen a few times. The chain combines TRBV7-2 with TRBJ2-1; D uncertain. The V end was cut by 0 bases, the J end by 7 bases, with 7 bases between. Germline CDR1 SGHTA, CDR2 FQGNSA. This CDR3 spans 13 amino acids. CDR3 region: CASSLAARNEQFF. The CDR3 DNA reads as TGTGCCAGCAGCTTAGCGGCGAGGAATGAGCAGTTCTTC.

The genes are TRBV2 and TRBJ2-3, with D perhaps given as TRBD1 or TRBD2 (5 bases each). The CDR3 has 18 residues. Trimming cost V 8 bases and J 0 bases, with 24 bases left between them. CDR1 is SNHLY, CDR2 FYNNEI, per germline. The CDR3 reads CASLEGLAFTTSTDTQYF. The CDR3, as DNA: TGTGCCAGCCTTGAGGGGCTAGCTTTTACAACGAGCACAGATACGCAGTATTTT. The entire variable domain, with the rest obtained from reference TRBV2 and TRBJ2-3, is as follows: EPEVTQTPSHQVTQMGQEVILRCVPISNHLYFYWYRQILGQKVEFLVSFYNNEISEKSEIFDDQFSVERPDGSNFTLKIRSTKLEDSAMYFCASLEGLAFTTSTDTQYFGPGTRLTVL.

This clonotype was observed a handful of times. This chain joins TRBV12-3 or TRBV12-4 and TRBJ1-2; 7 bases map to TRBD1. V trimming: 0 bases; J trimming: 6 bases; junction bases outside the gene matches: 4. The CDR3 totals 14 residues. CDR3 DNA: TGTGCCAGCAGTTTAGCGACAGGGATGGATGGCTACACCTTC. Protein product: CASSLATGMDGYTF.

DNA for the CDR3: TGTGCCAGCAGCTCCTCGGGGGGAATCCCGGTGAATGAGCAGTTCTTC. Its translation: CASSSSGGIPVNEQFF. The chain has TRBV7-9 and TRBJ2-1; 7 bases match TRBD2. This CDR3 has 16 amino acids. In germline, CDR1 is SEHNR, CDR2 FQNEAQ (reference sequence). The trim removed 4 bases at V and 7 bases at J, leaving 13 bases unmatched.

The chain recombines TRBV7-8 with TRBJ2-3; weak D call: TRBD2 (5 bases). Trimming removed 2 bases at V and 0 bases at J, with 12 bases between. CDR1 and CDR2 (germline): SGHVS, FQNEAQ. CDR3 length: 16 residues. In DNA form, the CDR3 reads TGTGCCAGCAGCTTATGGGGAGACCAGAGCACAGATACGCAGTATTTT. This translates into CASSLWGDQSTDTQYF.

This clonotype was found many times. This chain uses TRBV6-2 or TRBV6-3 with TRBJ2-1; D may be TRBD2 (7 bases). Germline V CDR1 and CDR2: MNHEY, SVGEGT. The ends were cut back, 3 bases at V and 8 bases at J, with 11 bases in the middle. The CDR3 loop spans 13 amino acids. CDR3 loop: CASSYPGGDEQFF. The CDR3 DNA reads as TGTGCCAGCAGTTATCCGGGGGGCGATGAGCAGTTCTTC.

The V and J genes are TRBV7-9 and TRBJ2-3; possibly TRBD1 for D (5 bases). This CDR3 has 15 amino acids. V lost 4 bases and J 1 base, leaving 12 bases between the germline ends. CDR1 is SEHNR and CDR2 is FQNEAQ in the germline V gene (reference sequence). CDR3 nucleotides: TGTGCCAGCAGCTGGAACAGGCAGGGCACAGATACGCAGTATTTT. As protein: CASSWNRQGTDTQYF.

The V and J genes are TRBV6-2 or TRBV6-3 and TRBJ1-1; D not certain. The CDR3 has 12 amino acids. The germline CDR1 and CDR2 sequences are MNHEY and SVGEGT. The V end lost 3 bases, the J end lost 4 bases, and 6 bases lay between the germline ends. The CDR3 DNA reads TGTGCCAGCAGTTATTTCCCCACTGAAGCTTTCTTT. Protein sequence: CASSYFPTEAFF.

This clonotype was observed a handful of times. The V gene is TRBV29-1, the J gene TRBJ2-7; 11 nucleotides line up with TRBD2. The junction had 5 bases not matched to a gene; V was cut back by 6 bases and J by 4 bases. Germline V gene data show CDR1 as SQVTM and CDR2 as ANQGSEA. The CDR3 contains 13 residues. CDR3 nucleotide sequence: TGCAGCGTAACTAGCGGGAGCTTATACGAGCAGTACTTC. It yields the protein CSVTSGSLYEQYF.

This clonotype was detected a few times. V and J are TRBV7-3 and TRBJ2-5, with 12 positions matching TRBD1. V shed 4 bases and J 11 bases; nucleotides not matched to a gene: 8. Germline V gives CDR1 SGHTA, CDR2 FQGTGA. The CDR3 runs to 14 residues. In DNA, the CDR3 is TGTGCCAGCAGCTGGGGACAGGGGGCTTCCCAGCAGTACTTC. Translated, it gives CASSWGQGASQQYF.

This clonotype was detected a few times. V usage is TRBV20-1 and J usage is TRBJ2-1; 9 bases are shared with TRBD2. Germline lookup yields CDR1 DFQATT and CDR2 SNEGSKA (reference sequence). V lost 0 bases and J lost 9; bases outside the gene matches: 6. The CDR3 totals 14 residues. DNA for the CDR3: TGCAGTGCTAGAGATTGGACTAGCGACCGTGAGCAGTTCTTC. Amino acid sequence: CSARDWTSDREQFF.